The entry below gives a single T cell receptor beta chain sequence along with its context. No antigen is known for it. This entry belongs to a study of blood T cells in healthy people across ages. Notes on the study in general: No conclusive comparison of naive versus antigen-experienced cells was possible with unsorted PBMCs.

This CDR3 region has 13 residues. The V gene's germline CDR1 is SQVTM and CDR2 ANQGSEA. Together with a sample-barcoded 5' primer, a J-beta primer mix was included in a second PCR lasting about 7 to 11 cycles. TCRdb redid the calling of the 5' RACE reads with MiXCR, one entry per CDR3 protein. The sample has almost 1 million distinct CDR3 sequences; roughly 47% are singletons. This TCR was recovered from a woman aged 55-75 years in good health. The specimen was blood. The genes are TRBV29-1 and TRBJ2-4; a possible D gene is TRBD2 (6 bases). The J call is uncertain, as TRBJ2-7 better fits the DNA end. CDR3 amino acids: CSVDGGGLREQYF. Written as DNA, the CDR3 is TGCAGCGTTGATGGGGGAGGCCTACGCGAGCAGTACTTC.